These 10 T cell receptor beta chains were sequenced from one sample in a study of tumor and adjacent non-tumor tissue in lung cancer. This sample's RNA came from whole unsorted tissue. Distant lung tissue was collected more than 3 cm away from the tumor edge. TCRbeta libraries were built with three rounds of nested PCR, modified from ARM-PCR. MiXCR, applied by TCRdb to the multiplex PCR reads, yields one record per CDR3 protein. The repertoire holds fewer than 100,000 distinct CDR3 sequences, with 80% to 90% as singletons. Material for sequencing was distant non-tumor lung tissue. The receptors were sampled from a man in his sixties with non-small cell lung cancer.

The chain combines TRBV20-1 with TRBJ2-4, with D perhaps TRBD2 (6 bases). The CDR3 covers 14 residues. Looked up from germline, CDR1 is DFQATT and CDR2 is SNEGSKA (reference sequence). The germline V and J ends were trimmed by 5 bases and 3 bases, with 14 bases remaining between them. Written as DNA, the CDR3 is TGCAGTGCTGACATGTCTAGCGACAAAAACATTCAGTACTTC. It translates to CSADMSSDKNIQYF.

Comment on this clonotype: This is likely a read error, given that the CDR3 carries no conserved phenylalanine or tryptophan at its end. The DNA is omitted, as the CDR3 cannot be located on it reliably, and the CDR3 follows TCRdb's listing. V gene TRBV12-3 or TRBV12-4 combines with J gene TRBJ1-1. Counting both end residues, the CDR3 totals 16 amino acids. The CDR3 sequence is CASSLVGLGLNTEALS.

On this clonotype itself: In this CDR3 the conserved last residue, phenylalanine or tryptophan, is missing, so a read error is likely. The rearrangement links TRBV5-4 to TRBJ1-1, with 7 positions matching TRBD1. With 5 bases clipped from V and 7 bases from J, the junction kept 11 bases outside the gene matches. The length of the CDR3 is 14 residues. Germline CDR1 reads SGHNT; CDR2 reads YYREEE (reference sequence). For the CDR3, the DNA is TGTGCCAGCAGTGCTACAGGGGTGCGTGTTGAAGCTTTCTAC. It yields the protein CASSATGVRVEAFY.

The genes are TRBV5-4 and TRBJ1-2; 9 nucleotides line up with TRBD1. Trimming took 4 bases from V and 1 from J; bases not matched to a gene: 5. The CDR3 consists of 15 residues. Germline V lookup: CDR1 SGHNT, CDR2 YYREEE (reference sequence). CDR3 loop: CASSLGQGVNYGYTF. CDR3 bases: TGTGCCAGCAGCCTGGGACAGGGAGTTAACTATGGCTACACCTTC.

Worth noting for this clonotype: A much larger clone lies one base from this, so it may be a read error. The rearrangement links TRBV12-3 or TRBV12-4 to TRBJ1-2; 8 bases are a match to TRBD1. The CDR3 sequence is 13 residues long. With V trimmed by 3 bases and J by 10 bases, 7 bases remained unmatched. The DNA of the CDR3 is TGTGCCAGCAGTTTTGGACAGGGCGGTGCCTACACCTTC. It is translated as CASSFGQGGAYTF.

This rearrangement joins TRBV30 to TRBJ2-3; 9 bases agree with TRBD2. Per germline, CDR1 GTSNPN and CDR2 SVGIG (reference sequence). With V trimmed by 2 bases and J by 2 bases, 5 bases remained unmatched. This CDR3 contains 15 residues. CDR3 bases: TGTGCCTGGAGTAGGGCGGGGGGGGTCACAGATACGCAGTATTTT. Amino acids: CAWSRAGGVTDTQYF.

On this clonotype itself: A read error may produce the germline difference seen at one junction end. The V gene is TRBV12-3 or TRBV12-4, the J gene TRBJ1-1; D not resolved. The CDR3 sequence is 15 residues long. The CDR3: CASSFPAVLNTEAFF. The CDR3 DNA sequence: TGTGCCAGCAGTTTCCCAGCGGTACTGAACACTGAAGCATTCTTT.

Many counts were recorded for this clonotype. The V and J genes are TRBV10-1 and TRBJ2-1, with 9 positions matching TRBD2. The length of the CDR3 is 16 residues. Germline CDR1 WNHNN, CDR2 SYGVQD (reference sequence). The J segment lost 4 bases and the V segment lost 4 bases, leaving 8 bases of the junction unmatched. CDR3 loop: CASSGNPAGGYNEQFF. DNA of the CDR3: TGCGCCAGCAGTGGAAATCCAGCGGGAGGTTACAATGAGCAGTTCTTC.

This clonotype appeared many times. The J gene is TRBJ2-7, the V gene TRBV7-9, with 7 bases fitting TRBD1. Germline V gene sequence: CDR1 SEHNR, CDR2 FQNEAQ (reference sequence). Unmatched junction bases numbered 4, after V lost 0 bases and J lost 2 bases. This CDR3 contains 15 residues. CDR3 region: CASSLAGDSPYEQYF. The DNA of the CDR3 is TGTGCCAGCAGCTTAGCGGGGGACAGTCCCTACGAGCAGTACTTC.

The chain is built from TRBV6-5 and TRBJ2-1, with D possibly being TRBD1 (6 bases). The germline V gene has CDR1 MNHEY and CDR2 SVGAGI. The V end lost 2 bases, the J end lost 8 bases, and 25 bases lay between the germline ends. The CDR3 consists of 18 residues. CDR3 sequence: CASSYGNSGGSNYDEQFF. The CDR3 DNA reads TGTGCCAGCAGTTACGGGAATTCTGGGGGCTCTAATTACGATGAGCAGTTCTTC.